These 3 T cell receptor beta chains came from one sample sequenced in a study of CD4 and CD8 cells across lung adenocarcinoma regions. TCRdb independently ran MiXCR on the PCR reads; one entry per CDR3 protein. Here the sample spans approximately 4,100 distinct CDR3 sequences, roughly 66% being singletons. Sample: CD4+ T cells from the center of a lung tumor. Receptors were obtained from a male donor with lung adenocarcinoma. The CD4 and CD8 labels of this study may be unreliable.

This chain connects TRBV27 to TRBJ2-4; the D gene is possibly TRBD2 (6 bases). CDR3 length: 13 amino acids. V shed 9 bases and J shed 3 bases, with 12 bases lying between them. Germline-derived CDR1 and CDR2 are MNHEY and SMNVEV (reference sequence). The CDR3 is CARGLRGKNIQYF. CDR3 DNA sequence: TGTGCCAGGGGGCTGCGGGGCAAAAACATTCAGTACTTC.

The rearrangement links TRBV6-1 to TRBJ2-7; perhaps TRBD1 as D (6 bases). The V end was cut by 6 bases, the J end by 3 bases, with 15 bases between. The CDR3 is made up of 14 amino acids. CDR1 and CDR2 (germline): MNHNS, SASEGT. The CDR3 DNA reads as TGTGCCAGCAGCGCAAGACAGGTTGGCTACGAGCAGTACTTC. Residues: CASSARQVGYEQYF.

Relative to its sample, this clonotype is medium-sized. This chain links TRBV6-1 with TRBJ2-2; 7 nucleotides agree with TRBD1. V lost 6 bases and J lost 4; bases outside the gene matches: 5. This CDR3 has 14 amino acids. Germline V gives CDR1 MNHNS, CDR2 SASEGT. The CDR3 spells CASRGQNPTGELFF. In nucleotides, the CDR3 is TGTGCCAGCAGGGGACAGAATCCCACCGGGGAGCTGTTTTTT.